This T cell receptor (beta chain) was sequenced in a study of T cell responses to AZD1222 COVID-19 vaccine. Overall study: Pooled in the analysis were second doses at about 4 or about 12 weeks.

The V end lost 7 bases, the J end lost 12 bases, and 19 bases lay between the germline ends. Germline V lookup: CDR1 LNHDA, CDR2 SQIVND (reference sequence). This CDR3 region has 12 residues. Some clones are missing from TCRdb's copy, which holds only in-frame ones; the method was immunoSEQ multiplex PCR. The table records 75,000 to 100,000 clones, approximately 88% of them present only once. Note on this clone: What it binds is not known.

Study findings and constraints: No day 14 peak samples; only post-peak repertoires were characterized. The donor group comprised mostly white British people and more females; the analysis possibly underestimated clonal diversity.

Material: peripheral blood, obtained on day 0 of AZD1222 vaccination. This chain connects TRBV19 to TRBJ2-7; D possibly matches TRBD1 or TRBD2 (6 bases each). The sequence was obtained from an adult in good health. The CDR3 coding sequence is TGTGCCAGTACCCCCCCCGGGGGCGCGCCGTACTTC. Its translation: CASTPPGGAPYF.